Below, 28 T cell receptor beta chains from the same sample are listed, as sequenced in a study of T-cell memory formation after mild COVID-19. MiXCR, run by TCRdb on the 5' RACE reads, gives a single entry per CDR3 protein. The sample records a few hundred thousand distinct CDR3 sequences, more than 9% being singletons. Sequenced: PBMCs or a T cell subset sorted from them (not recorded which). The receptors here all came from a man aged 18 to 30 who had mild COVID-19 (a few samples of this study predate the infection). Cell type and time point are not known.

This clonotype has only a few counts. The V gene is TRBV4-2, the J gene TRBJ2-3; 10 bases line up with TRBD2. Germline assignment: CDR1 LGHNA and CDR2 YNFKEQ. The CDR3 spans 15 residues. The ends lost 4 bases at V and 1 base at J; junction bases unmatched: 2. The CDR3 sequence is CASSLGTSGTDTQYF. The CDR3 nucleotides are TGTGCCAGCAGCCTCGGGACTAGCGGCACAGATACGCAGTATTTT.

The CDR3 DNA reads TGTGCCAGCAGCTATGGACAGGCTATGAATTCACCCCTCCACTTT. Encoded protein: CASSYGQAMNSPLHF. The chain combines TRBV11-2 with TRBJ1-6, with 7 bases matching TRBD1. With V trimmed by 4 bases and J by 7 bases, 7 bases remained unmatched. This CDR3 contains 15 residues. CDR1 and CDR2 from the germline V gene are SGHAT and FQNNGV.

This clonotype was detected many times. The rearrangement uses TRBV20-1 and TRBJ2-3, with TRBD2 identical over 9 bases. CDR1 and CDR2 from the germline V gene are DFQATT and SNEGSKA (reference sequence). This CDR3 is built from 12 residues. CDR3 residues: CSLAGSTDTQYF. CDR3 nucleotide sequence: TGCAGCCTAGCGGGGTCCACAGATACGCAGTATTTT.

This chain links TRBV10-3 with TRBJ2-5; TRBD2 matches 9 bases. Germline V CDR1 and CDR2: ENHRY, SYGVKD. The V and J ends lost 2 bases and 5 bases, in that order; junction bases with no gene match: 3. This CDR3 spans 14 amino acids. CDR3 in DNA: TGTGCCATCAGTGAGGCTAGCGGGGACGAGACCCAGTACTTC. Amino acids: CAISEASGDETQYF.

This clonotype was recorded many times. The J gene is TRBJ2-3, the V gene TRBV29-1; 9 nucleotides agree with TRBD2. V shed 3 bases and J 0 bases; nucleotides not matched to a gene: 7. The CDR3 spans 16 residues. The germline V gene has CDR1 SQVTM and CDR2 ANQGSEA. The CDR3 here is CSVDRLAGQSTDTQYF. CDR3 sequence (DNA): TGCAGCGTTGATCGGCTAGCGGGGCAGAGCACAGATACGCAGTATTTT.

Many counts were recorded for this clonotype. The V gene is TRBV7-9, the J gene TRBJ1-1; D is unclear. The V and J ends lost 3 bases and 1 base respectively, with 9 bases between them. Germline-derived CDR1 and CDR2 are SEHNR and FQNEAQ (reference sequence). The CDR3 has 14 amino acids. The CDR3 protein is CASSFKSGNTEAFF. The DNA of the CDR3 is TGTGCCAGCAGCTTTAAATCCGGGAACACTGAAGCTTTCTTT.

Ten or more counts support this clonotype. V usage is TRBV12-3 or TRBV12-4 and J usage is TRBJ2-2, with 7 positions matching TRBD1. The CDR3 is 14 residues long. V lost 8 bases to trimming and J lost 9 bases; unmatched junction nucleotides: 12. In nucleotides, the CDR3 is TGTGCCAGCGACGGGACAGCTGTTTACCGGGAGCTGTTTTTT. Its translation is CASDGTAVYRELFF.

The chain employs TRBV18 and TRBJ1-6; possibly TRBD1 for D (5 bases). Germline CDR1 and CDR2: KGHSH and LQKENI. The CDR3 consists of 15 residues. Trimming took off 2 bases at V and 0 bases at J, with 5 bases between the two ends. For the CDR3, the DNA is TGTGCCAGCTCACCAGACAGCTCCTATAATTCACCCCTCCACTTT. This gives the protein CASSPDSSYNSPLHF.

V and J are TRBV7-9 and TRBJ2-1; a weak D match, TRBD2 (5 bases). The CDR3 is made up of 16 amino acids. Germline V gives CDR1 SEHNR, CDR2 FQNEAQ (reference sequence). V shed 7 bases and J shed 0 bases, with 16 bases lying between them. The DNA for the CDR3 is TGTGCCAGCAAAATCGGAGGTGGGAGCTCCTACAATGAGCAGTTCTTC. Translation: CASKIGGGSSYNEQFF.

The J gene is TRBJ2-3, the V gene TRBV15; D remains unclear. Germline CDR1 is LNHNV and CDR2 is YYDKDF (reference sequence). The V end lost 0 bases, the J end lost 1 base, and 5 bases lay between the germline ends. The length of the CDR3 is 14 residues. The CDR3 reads CATSRDPGTDTQYF. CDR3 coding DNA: TGTGCCACCAGCAGAGATCCGGGCACAGATACGCAGTATTTT.

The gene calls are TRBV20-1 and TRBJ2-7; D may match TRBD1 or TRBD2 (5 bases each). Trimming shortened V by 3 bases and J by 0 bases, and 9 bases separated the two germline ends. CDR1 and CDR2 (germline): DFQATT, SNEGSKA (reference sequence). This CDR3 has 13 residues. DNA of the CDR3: TGCAGTGCTAGGGGGACGGCCTCCTACGAGCAGTACTTC. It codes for CSARGTASYEQYF.

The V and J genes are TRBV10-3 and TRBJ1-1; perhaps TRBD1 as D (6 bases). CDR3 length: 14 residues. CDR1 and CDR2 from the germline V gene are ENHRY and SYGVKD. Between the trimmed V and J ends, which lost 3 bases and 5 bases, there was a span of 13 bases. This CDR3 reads CAISDRGPGTEAFF. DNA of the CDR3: TGTGCCATCAGTGATCGGGGGCCGGGTACTGAAGCTTTCTTT.

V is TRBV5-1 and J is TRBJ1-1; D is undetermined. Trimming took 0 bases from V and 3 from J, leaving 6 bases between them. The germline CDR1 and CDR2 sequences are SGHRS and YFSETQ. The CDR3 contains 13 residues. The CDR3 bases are TGCGCCAGCAGCTTGGAGGCGGACACTGAAGCTTTCTTT. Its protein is CASSLEADTEAFF.

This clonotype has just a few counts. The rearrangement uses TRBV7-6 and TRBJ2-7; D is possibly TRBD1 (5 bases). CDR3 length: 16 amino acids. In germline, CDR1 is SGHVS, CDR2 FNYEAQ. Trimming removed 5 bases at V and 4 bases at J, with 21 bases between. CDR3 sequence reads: CASSPEDGFGAYEQYF. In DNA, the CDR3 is TGTGCCAGCAGCCCCGAGGACGGATTTGGGGCTTACGAGCAGTACTTC.

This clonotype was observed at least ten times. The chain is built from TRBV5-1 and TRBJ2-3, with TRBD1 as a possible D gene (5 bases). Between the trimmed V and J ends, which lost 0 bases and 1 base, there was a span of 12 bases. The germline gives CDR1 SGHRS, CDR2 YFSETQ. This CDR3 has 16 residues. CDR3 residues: CASSLAQVTGTDTQYF. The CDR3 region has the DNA TGCGCCAGCAGCTTGGCCCAGGTGACAGGCACAGATACGCAGTATTTT.

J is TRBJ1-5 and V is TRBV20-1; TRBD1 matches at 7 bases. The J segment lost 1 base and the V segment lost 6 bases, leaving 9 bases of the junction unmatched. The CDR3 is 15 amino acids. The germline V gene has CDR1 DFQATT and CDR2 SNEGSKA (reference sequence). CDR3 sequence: CSANQAGGSNQPQHF. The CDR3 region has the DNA TGCAGTGCGAACCAGGCAGGGGGAAGCAATCAGCCCCAGCATTTT.

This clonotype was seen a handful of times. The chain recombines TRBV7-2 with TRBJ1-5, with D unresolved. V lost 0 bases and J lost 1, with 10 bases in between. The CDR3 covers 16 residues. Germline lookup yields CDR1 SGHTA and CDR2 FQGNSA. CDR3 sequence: CASSLAVGWSNQPQHF. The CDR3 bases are TGTGCCAGCAGCTTAGCCGTGGGATGGAGCAATCAGCCCCAGCATTTT. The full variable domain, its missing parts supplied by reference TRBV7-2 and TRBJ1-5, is GAGVSQSPSNKVTEKGKDVELRCDPISGHTALYWYRQSLGQGLEFLIYFQGNSAPDKSGLPSDRFSAERTGGSVSTLTIQRTQQEDSAVYLCASSLAVGWSNQPQHFGDGTRLSIL.

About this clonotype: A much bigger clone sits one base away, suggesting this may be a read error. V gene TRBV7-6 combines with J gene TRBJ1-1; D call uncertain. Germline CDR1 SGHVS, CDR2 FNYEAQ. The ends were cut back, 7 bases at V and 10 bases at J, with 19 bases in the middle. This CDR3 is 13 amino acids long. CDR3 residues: CASTGLGSRGAFF. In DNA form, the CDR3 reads TGTGCCAGCACCGGGCTGGGTAGTCGCGGAGCTTTCTTT.

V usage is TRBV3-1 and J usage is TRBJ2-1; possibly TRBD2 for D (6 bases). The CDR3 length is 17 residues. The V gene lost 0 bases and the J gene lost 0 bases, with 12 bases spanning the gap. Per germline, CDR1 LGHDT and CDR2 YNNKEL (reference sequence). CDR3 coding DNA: TGTGCCAGCAGCCAAGAATTGACTAGAACCTCCTACAATGAGCAGTTCTTC. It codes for CASSQELTRTSYNEQFF.

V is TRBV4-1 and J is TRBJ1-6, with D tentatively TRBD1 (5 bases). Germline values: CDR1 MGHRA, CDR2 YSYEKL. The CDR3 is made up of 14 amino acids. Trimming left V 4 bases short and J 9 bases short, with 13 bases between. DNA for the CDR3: TGCGCCAGCAGCCGAGCCAGGGTTGGTTCACCCCTCCACTTT. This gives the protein CASSRARVGSPLHF.

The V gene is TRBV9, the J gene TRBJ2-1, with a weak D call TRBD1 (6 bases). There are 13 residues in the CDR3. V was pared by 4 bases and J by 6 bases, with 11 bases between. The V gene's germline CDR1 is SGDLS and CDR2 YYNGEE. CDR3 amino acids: CASSKQGTNEQFF. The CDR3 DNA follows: TGTGCCAGCAGCAAGCAGGGGACCAATGAGCAGTTCTTC. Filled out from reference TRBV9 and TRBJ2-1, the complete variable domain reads DSGVTQTPKHLITATGQRVTLRCSPRSGDLSVYWYQQSLDQGLQFLIQYYNGEERAKGNILERFSAQQFPDLHSELNLSSLELGDSALYFCASSKQGTNEQFFGPGTRLTVL.

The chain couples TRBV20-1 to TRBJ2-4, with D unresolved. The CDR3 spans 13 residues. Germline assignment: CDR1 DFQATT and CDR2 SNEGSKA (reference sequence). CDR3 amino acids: CAATEWAKNIQYF. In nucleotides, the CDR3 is TGCGCAGCGACGGAATGGGCCAAAAACATTCAGTACTTC.

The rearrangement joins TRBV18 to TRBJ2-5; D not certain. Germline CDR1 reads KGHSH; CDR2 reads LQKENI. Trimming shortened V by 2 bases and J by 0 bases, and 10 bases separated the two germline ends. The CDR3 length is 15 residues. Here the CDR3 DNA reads TGTGCCAGCTCACCAGTTTACAGTTACCAAGAGACCCAGTACTTC. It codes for CASSPVYSYQETQYF.

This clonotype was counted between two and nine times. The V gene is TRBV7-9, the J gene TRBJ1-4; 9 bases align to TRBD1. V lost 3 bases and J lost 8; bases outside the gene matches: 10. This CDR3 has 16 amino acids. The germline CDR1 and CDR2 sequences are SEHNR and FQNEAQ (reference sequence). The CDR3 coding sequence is TGTGCCAGCAGCTTCACTGCCGGGACAGGGAACGAAAAACTGTTTTTT. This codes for CASSFTAGTGNEKLFF.

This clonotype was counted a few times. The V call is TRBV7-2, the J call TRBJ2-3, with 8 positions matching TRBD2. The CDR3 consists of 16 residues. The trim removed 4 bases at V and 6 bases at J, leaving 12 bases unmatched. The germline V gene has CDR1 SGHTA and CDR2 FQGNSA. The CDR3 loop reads CASSYGLAAGMDTQYF. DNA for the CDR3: TGTGCCAGCAGCTACGGACTAGCAGCCGGAATGGATACGCAGTATTTT.

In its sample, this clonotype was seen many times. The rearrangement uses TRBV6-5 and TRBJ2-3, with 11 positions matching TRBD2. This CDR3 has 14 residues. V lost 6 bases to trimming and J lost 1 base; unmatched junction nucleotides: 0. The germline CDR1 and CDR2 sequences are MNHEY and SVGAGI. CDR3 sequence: CASRTSGGTDTQYF. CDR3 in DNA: TGTGCCAGCAGGACTAGCGGGGGCACAGATACGCAGTATTTT.

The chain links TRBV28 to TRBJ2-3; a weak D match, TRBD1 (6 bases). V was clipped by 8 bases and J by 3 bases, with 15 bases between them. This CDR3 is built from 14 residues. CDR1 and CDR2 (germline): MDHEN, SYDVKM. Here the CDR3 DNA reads TGTGCCAGCCTCTACAGGGTTGGGACAGATACGCAGTATTTT. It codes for CASLYRVGTDTQYF.

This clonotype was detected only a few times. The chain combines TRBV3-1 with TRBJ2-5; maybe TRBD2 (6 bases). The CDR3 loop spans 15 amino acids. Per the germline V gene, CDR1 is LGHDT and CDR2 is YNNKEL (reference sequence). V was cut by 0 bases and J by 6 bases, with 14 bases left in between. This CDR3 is CASSQEEGGAKTQYF. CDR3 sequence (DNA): TGTGCCAGCAGCCAAGAGGAGGGTGGTGCAAAGACCCAGTACTTC.